This T cell receptor beta chain appears in the sequencing data of a study of CD8+ T cells in alopecia areata (dated 2018 in TCRdb). About the investigation overall: Treated patients were enrolled in an open-label pilot trial of oral tofacitinib at 5 to 10 mg twice daily for moderate-to-severe alopecia areata. High-throughput TCRbeta sequencing was used to examine T cell clonal expansion in alopecia areata in both the C3H/HeJ mouse model and human patients. Human TCRbeta sequencing covered scalp tissue and sorted CD4+ and CD8+ peripheral blood T cells from patchy and totalis/universalis alopecia areata patients and healthy controls. Clonality in the scalp was compared among normal scalp (n=4), patchy alopecia areata scalp (n=8), and alopecia totalis/universalis scalp (n=8). TCRbeta CDR3 regions were amplified by immunoSEQ multiplex PCR using 35 Vbeta forward and 13 Jbeta reverse primers. Tofacitinib was given for 6 to 18 months, followed by 6 months of follow-up off drug to assess delayed response and recurrence. Disease severity in treated patients was measured with the SALT score, which quantifies the percentage of affected scalp surface area. The RNA source kit depended on sample type: the PAXgene miRNA kit for fixed scalp, the miRNeasy kit for PBMCs, and the RNeasy kit for mouse skin. Patients on tofacitinib were biopsied at baseline and after 4 and 24 weeks of treatment, and several of the patients also had a later scalp biopsy. On the study overall, not on this receptor specifically: Lesional scalp, especially in alopecia totalis/universalis, showed higher clonality and more expanded CD8+ clones than normal scalp, suggesting antigenic drive. The treated cohort was small, with a single nonresponder, so links between baseline CD8+ expansion and response need larger studies. Resident alphabeta T cells in normal human skin are also sequenced, complicating scalp TCR repertoire analysis, unlike mouse skin dominated by gammadelta T cells. Tofacitinib significantly lowered scalp clonality and the number of expanded CD8+ clones among the top 100 scalp clones. Many expanded lesional clones persisted in scalp and blood during tofacitinib treatment, which may partly explain relapse after stopping treatment. Shared TCR sequences between patients were less evident than in mice, which may be partly attributable to HLA diversity in the patient population.

Library preparation was by the immunoSEQ multiplex PCR assay. To provide template for TCR sequencing, every sample had RNA extracted and reverse transcribed into cDNA. SuperScript III was used to make first-strand cDNA, primed with a 2:1 mix of oligo-dT and random hexamers. A synthetic immune receptor repertoire was used to gauge amplification bias, and whatever bias remained was removed computationally. The published analysis was carried out like this. Raw reads were preprocessed to remove errors, and CDR3 was defined according to IMGT conventions as the region from the conserved cysteine to phenylalanine. Clonality was computed as 1 minus the Shannon entropy, with the entropy normalized by log2 of the number of productive unique TCRs. Whether each scalp clone was CD4 or CD8 was inferred by checking scalp TCRbeta sequences against the CD4 and CD8 repertoires from sorted blood. As stored in TCRdb, this immuneACCESS dataset retains in-frame rearrangements with V and J assigned. A fraction of the clones does not appear; measured against another copy, unresolved V genes explain less than half of the discrepancy, and the remainder lacks a known reason. V, J and clone size are taken as reported in that table, and D and trimming were inferred from the DNA itself. The sample table lists more than 100,000 clones, 85% to 90% of them with a count of one. Clones ranked in the top ten supply 8.5% to 14% of the sample.

With respect to this clone: Its antigen has not been determined. Per-base qualities were not stored, and no clone one base away is much larger.

The sample's treatment or condition label is to be understood as: oral pan-JAK inhibitor, 5-10 mg twice daily. Lesional scalp punch biopsies and peripheral blood were obtained from alopecia areata patients. PBMCs were separated by density centrifugation and stained for CD3, CD4 and CD8, after which CD4+ and CD8+ T cells were sorted on a FACSAria. This specimen was CD8+ T cells sorted from blood, taken between weeks 30 and 35, from a patient treated with tofacitinib. The source of this sequence is a human donor with alopecia areata.

The CDR3 protein is CASSLAGRVTDTQYF. The base sequence is TGTGCCAGCAGCCTAGCGGGAAGGGTCACAGATACGCAGTATTTT. Recombination connected TRBV27 to TRBJ2-3; 9 bases in the middle match TRBD2. CDR1 and CDR2 are drawn from the germline V gene (reference sequence): MNHEY, SMNVEV. The CDR3 covers 15 residues, taking in both the cysteine and the phenylalanine. The retained sequence is limited to the CDR3, 45 bases, with the frame set at the first base. For this chain, trimming is 6 bases at the V end and 2 bases at the J end, and the number of junction bases without a gene match is 6.